This is a list of T cell receptor beta chains from one sample in a study of cytomegalovirus exposure and HLA in healthy donors. Clones were sequenced by immunoSEQ multiplex PCR, and TCRdb holds only the in-frame ones, with some missing. The sample carries approximately 60,000 clones, around 90% recorded once. Sequenced material: PBMCs. The receptors were gathered from a man younger than 35 in good health and CMV-seronegative. CDR3s include the opening cysteine and the closing phenylalanine or tryptophan. The order of the fields is J gene, V gene, CDR3 length, D gene, clone size, CDR3 DNA, CDR3 protein. The D gene is left open where the match is weak. Size is omitted from some rows. Given values are once, few, many or a class for expanded clones.

TRBJ1-5	TRBV7-9	18	NA	NA	TGTGCCAGCAGCCTGGGGGAGGGAAGCGGTTATAGCAATCAGCCCCAGCATTTT	CASSLGEGSGYSNQPQHF
TRBJ2-1	TRBV29-1	13	NA	medium-sized	TGCAGCGTTGAATATGGGGCGGGGAATGAGCAGTTCTTC	CSVEYGAGNEQFF
TRBJ2-2	TRBV5-4	18	NA	NA	TGTGCCAGCAGCTTGGACACCTGGACACCCGGTGACACCGGGGAGCTGTTTTTT	CASSLDTWTPGDTGELFF
TRBJ1-5	TRBV30	17	NA	once	TGTGCCTGGACACATCTTTGTTGTGGGCAGGAATATCAGCCCCAGCATTTT	CAWTHLCCGQEYQPQHF
TRBJ2-5	TRBV27	13	NA	NA	TGTGCCAGCAGTTTAGGACTCCAAGAGACCCAGTACTTC	CASSLGLQETQYF
TRBJ2-5	TRBV27	17	TRBD1	NA	TGTGCCAGCGGATCCTTAGCGACAGGGGGCCTGAAAGAGACCCAGTACTTC	CASGSLATGGLKETQYF
TRBJ2-7	TRBV11-2	15	NA	NA	TGTGCCAGCAGCTTAGCCGGAGTCAGTTCCTACGAGCAGTACTTC	CASSLAGVSSYEQYF
TRBJ2-7	TRBV7-2	16	NA	NA	TGTGCCAGCAGCTTAAGGGGCGGGGACGGGTCCTACGAGCAGTACTTC	CASSLRGGDGSYEQYF
TRBJ2-3	TRBV5-1	12	NA	NA	TGCGCCAGCAGCTTGGTCGGGGATACGCAGTATTTT	CASSLVGDTQYF
TRBJ2-7	TRBV7-7	14	TRBD1	NA	TGTGCTAGCAGCCCCGGACAGGGAACCTACGAGCAGTACTTC	CASSPGQGTYEQYF
TRBJ2-7	TRBV5-4	15	TRBD2	NA	TGTGCCAGCAGCGCCCGGGCTAGCGGTTCCTACGAGCAGTACTTC	CASSARASGSYEQYF
TRBJ1-5	TRBV21-1	18	NA	once	TGTGCCAGCAGCAAATCGGCGGGACGATCTGATAGCAATCAGCCCCAGCATTTT	CASSKSAGRSDSNQPQHF
TRBJ2-3	TRBV19	14	NA	NA	TGTGCCAGTAGTATTGGACAGATTGCAGATACGCAGTATTTT	CASSIGQIADTQYF
TRBJ1-5	TRBV30	12	NA	NA	TGTGCCTGGGGGCAGCACAATCAGCCCCAGCATTTT	CAWGQHNQPQHF
TRBJ2-7	TRBV11-1	16	TRBD1	NA	TGTGCCAGCAGCCCAGGGGACAGTAGGAGCTCCTACGAGCAGTACTTC	CASSPGDSRSSYEQYF
TRBJ1-2	TRBV29-1	13	NA	many	TGCAGCGTTGGGATGGGCCCACTCTATGGCTACACCTTC	CSVGMGPLYGYTF
TRBJ2-3	TRBV2	14	NA	NA	TGTGCCAGCAGCGACGGCCAGGGCACAGATACGCAGTATTTT	CASSDGQGTDTQYF
TRBJ2-1	TRBV15	20	TRBD2	NA	TGTGCCACCAGCAGAGATCGTTTCTGGGAGGAGCGGGAAGTCTACAATGAGCAGTTCTTC	CATSRDRFWEEREVYNEQFF
TRBJ2-2	TRBV7-9	17	TRBD2	once	TGTGCCAGCAGCATGCCGGGGACTAGCGAGAACACCGGGGAGCTGTTTTTT	CASSMPGTSENTGELFF
TRBJ2-5	TRBV7-9	15	NA	NA	TGTGCCAGCAGCTTAGGGAGCGGAGAGGCCGAGACCCAGTACTTC	CASSLGSGEAETQYF
TRBJ1-1	TRBV28	13	TRBD1	NA	TGTGCCAGCAGCCCAACGGGACAGAATGAAGCTTTCTTT	CASSPTGQNEAFF
TRBJ2-1	TRBV21-1	17	NA	NA	TGTGCCAGCAGCCTAGCGGGTTTCCGATGGCCCTACAATGAGCAGTTCTTC	CASSLAGFRWPYNEQFF
TRBJ2-3	TRBV5-1	15	TRBD1	NA	TGCGCCAGCAGCTTGTTTGGCAGGGGGCAAGATACGCAGTATTTT	CASSLFGRGQDTQYF
TRBJ2-3	TRBV11-2	16	NA	NA	TGTGCCAGCAGCTTAGAATCGTGGGGGGAGACAGATACGCAGTATTTT	CASSLESWGETDTQYF
TRBJ2-5	TRBV29-1	14	NA	NA	TGCAGCGTTGTAAGGAATTCGGGAAGAGAGACCCAGTACTTC	CSVVRNSGRETQYF
TRBJ2-7	TRBV7-2	12	NA	NA	TGTGCCAGCAGCTTAGTGGGGGGATATCGGAACTTC	CASSLVGGYRNF
TRBJ2-7	TRBV6-6	14	NA	NA	TGTGCCAGCAGCCCTGTGGGGCAGTACTACGAGCAGTACTTC	CASSPVGQYYEQYF
TRBJ2-1	TRBV6-5	14	NA	NA	TGTGCCAGCACACCCTCGGCGGGTCGCGATGAGCAGTTCTTC	CASTPSAGRDEQFF
TRBJ2-5	TRBV7-7	13	TRBD2	NA	TGTGCTAGCAGCGCGGGGGGCGGTCAGACCCAGTACTTC	CASSAGGGQTQYF
TRBJ2-1	TRBV28	15	TRBD1	NA	TGTGCCAGCAACGAAGACAGGGGGCGTAAGGATGAGCAGTTCTTC	CASNEDRGRKDEQFF
TRBJ2-2	TRBV9	17	TRBD1	NA	TGTGCCAGCAGCGTAGGCCCGACAGGGGCGGACACCGGGGAGCTGTTTTTT	CASSVGPTGADTGELFF
TRBJ1-4	TRBV14	15	NA	NA	TGTGCCAGCAGCTTAGAAGGGGGTGGAGGTGAAAAACTGTTTTTT	CASSLEGGGGEKLFF
TRBJ1-3	TRBV28	14	NA	few	TGTGCCAGCAGCCCGACGGGGTCAGGAAACACCATATATTTT	CASSPTGSGNTIYF
TRBJ2-7	TRBV4-1	15	TRBD2	NA	TGCGCCAGCAGCCAAGAGGCGGGAGGGTTCTACGAGCAGTACTTC	CASSQEAGGFYEQYF
TRBJ2-1	TRBV18	14	TRBD2	NA	TGTGCCAGCTCACCATCGGCGGGAGCCGGTGAGCAGTTCTTC	CASSPSAGAGEQFF
TRBJ1-3	TRBV7-8	11	NA	NA	TGTGCCAGCAGCTTTAGAAACACCATATATTTT	CASSFRNTIYF
TRBJ2-1	TRBV5-1	15	NA	NA	TGCGCCAGCAGCGGCAGGGGCACATCCTACAATGAGCAGTTCTTC	CASSGRGTSYNEQFF
TRBJ1-1	TRBV15	13	NA	NA	TGTGCCACCAGCTGGGGGCTGAACACTGAAGCTTTCTTT	CATSWGLNTEAFF
TRBJ2-1	TRBV6-4	14	TRBD1	NA	TGTGCCAGCAGAGCGGGACAGGGGGTACTGGAGCAGTTCTTC	CASRAGQGVLEQFF
TRBJ1-1	TRBV6-6	15	NA	NA	TGTGCCAGCAGTTACTCCAGGGGTCCCAACACTGAAGCTTTCTTT	CASSYSRGPNTEAFF
TRBJ1-2	TRBV7-2	15	NA	NA	TGTGCCAGCAGTTATAGTGGGAGGGGCATTCTCGGCTACACCTTC	CASSYSGRGILGYTF
TRBJ2-7	TRBV4-1	16	NA	NA	TGCGCCAGCAGCCTTGGACCACTAGCTTCTAGCTACGAGCAGTACTTC	CASSLGPLASSYEQYF
TRBJ1-3	TRBV2	13	NA	once	TGTGCCAGCAGGGGGACTGCTGGAAACACCATATATTTT	CASRGTAGNTIYF
TRBJ2-1	TRBV5-1	17	NA	few	TGCGCCAGCAGCTGGGGTGTGCCTAGCGTGATGCACAATGAGCAGTTCTTC	CASSWGVPSVMHNEQFF
TRBJ1-2	TRBV2	12	NA	NA	TGTGCCAGCAGGTTAGCTAACTATGGCTACACCTTC	CASRLANYGYTF
TRBJ2-2	TRBV28	16	TRBD1	NA	TGTGCCAGCACCGGGTCAACAGGGGGGAACACCGGGGAGCTGTTTTTT	CASTGSTGGNTGELFF
TRBJ2-1	TRBV11-3	15	TRBD2	NA	TGTGCCAGCAGCTCCAGCGGGAGCGGGGACAATGAGCAGTTCTTC	CASSSSGSGDNEQFF
TRBJ1-1	TRBV18	15	NA	once	TGTGCCAGCTCACCCCTCGGACTGGGGAGCACTGAAGCTTTCTTT	CASSPLGLGSTEAFF
TRBJ2-7	TRBV11-2	18	NA	NA	TGTGCCAGCAGCCCCCTCGTCATACCCGGGACACCAACCTACGAGCAGTACTTC	CASSPLVIPGTPTYEQYF
TRBJ1-1	TRBV6-5	15	NA	NA	TGTGCCAGCAGTTACTCGTACTACATGAACACTGAAGCTTTCTTT	CASSYSYYMNTEAFF
TRBJ1-2	TRBV29-1	17	NA	NA	TGCAGCGTTGGTGGGGGGTCAGGGTGGGGTCCCAACTATGGCTACACCTTC	CSVGGGSGWGPNYGYTF
TRBJ2-1	TRBV7-9	15	TRBD2	NA	TGTGCCAGCAGCGTAGGGGGACTAGCGTACAATGAGCAGTTCTTC	CASSVGGLAYNEQFF
TRBJ1-2	TRBV5-6	14	NA	NA	TGTGCCAGCAGCTTATCAGACTCTCGCTATGGCTACACCTTC	CASSLSDSRYGYTF
TRBJ2-7	TRBV7-2	16	TRBD2	NA	TGTGCCAGCAGCCCACGGGGTAGCGGGATTGGTTACGAGCAGTACTTC	CASSPRGSGIGYEQYF
TRBJ2-2	TRBV27	17	TRBD2	NA	TGTGCCAGCAGACTTGAAGCGGGAGGGCTCGGCACCGGGGAGCTGTTTTTT	CASRLEAGGLGTGELFF